This record concerns one T cell receptor beta chain sequence. This clonotype was seen a handful of times. This receptor's antigen is unknown. Per-base quality was not reported, and no clone a single base away is much larger than it. This sample was included in a study of T-cell reconstitution after alpha-beta-depleted transplantation in children (dated by TCRdb to 2016 to 2018). Looking at the study overall: T-cell immune reconstitution after TCRalphabeta/CD19-depleted allogeneic hematopoietic cell transplantation in children was quantitatively tracked in the study by means of TCR repertoire profiling.

The treatment or condition label on this specimen signifies: allogeneic hematopoietic cell transplantation with graft depleted of TCRalphabeta T cells and CD19 B cells. Transplant recipients were children who received TCRalphabeta/CD19-depleted allogeneic hematopoietic cell grafts. Study-level results and caveats: In some patients, high TCRbeta diversity at day 60 was attributed to recipient T cells and intrathymic progenitors that had survived conditioning. The apparently early recovery of alphabetaT-cell counts about two months after transplant reportedly depended on only several hundred rapidly expanded clones that came from non-depleted graft cells. Hyperexpanded clone frequencies declined over subsequent months; after one year, T-cell counts and TCRbeta diversity were mostly attributed to newly produced T cells.

Library preparation was by PCR. Sequencing took place on an Illumina HiSeq 2500. To normalize quantification of the TCRbeta repertoire, the TCR libraries were built with molecular barcoding that relied on unique molecular identifiers. TCRdb's own reprocessing of the public reads used fastp at Q25 and MiXCR and kept productive beta chains. Entries that share a CDR3 protein sequence are merged under the most common genes and DNA. The sample table lists about 350,000 distinct CDR3 sequences, about a sixth of them with a count of one. The top ten clonotypes cover roughly two fifths of the sample. The CDR3 runs 15 amino acids, cysteine and phenylalanine included. Only CDR3 DNA is held: 45 bases, read in frame from base 1. Looking up the germline V gene yields CDR1 SGHRS and CDR2 YFSETQ. V ends up 3 bases short and J 6 bases short, with an unmatched junction base count of 8.

The chain couples TRBV5-1 to TRBJ2-7, with 11 bases in between that match TRBD2. The sequences come from PBMCs, mostly from graft donor cells, collected 360 days after TCRalphabeta/CD19-depleted stem cell transplant. The receptor was derived from a male patient aged 2 to 9 who had a stem cell transplant for acute lymphoblastic leukemia, so the T cells may come from the graft donor. The nucleotides are TGCGCCAGCAGCTGGAGTACCGGGACTAGCGGCGAGCAGTACTTC. Translated, it gives CASSWSTGTSGEQYF. Full variable domain (CDR3 extended with the reference TRBV5-1 and TRBJ2-7 proteins): KAGVTQTPRYLIKTRGQQVTLSCSPISGHRSVSWYQQTPGQGLQFLFEYFSETQRNKGNFPGRFSGRQFSNSRSEMNVSTLELGDSALYLCASSWSTGTSGEQYFGPGTRLTVT.